This entry is about one T cell receptor beta chain. The ends were cut back, 5 bases at V and 7 bases at J, with 20 bases in the middle. The CDR3 totals 15 residues. Germline lookup yields CDR1 SEHNR and CDR2 FQNEAQ (reference sequence). The sample originates from a study of blood T cell repertoires in COVID-19. Looking at the study overall: Donors in the United States, Italy and Spain gave samples during acute or convalescent COVID-19. PBMCs, B-cell-depleted T cells, or T cells provided the cDNA or gDNA that made up the material.

The authors' processing: Amplification of reference gene primers was used by the study to estimate nucleated cell counts. The assay was immunoSEQ multiplex PCR, and TCRdb's table has in-frame clones only and misses some. That table supplies the V and J calls and clone size; D and trimming were determined from the DNA. The sample shows some 240,000 clones, 75% to 90% of them seen only once. The sample taken for sequencing was peripheral blood. The sequence was collected from a woman aged 55-70 years with active or convalescent COVID-19. The V call is TRBV7-9, the J call TRBJ1-2; tentative D call: TRBD1 (6 bases). The CDR3 DNA reads as TGTGCCAGCAGCCGTGGGGACACCGCGGGCCGTGGCTACACCTTC. Translation: CASSRGDTAGRGYTF.